Listed below are T cell receptor beta chains from one sample, sequenced in a study of shared clonotypes between healthy human individuals. TCRdb's copy holds only in-frame clones and misses some; the assay was immunoSEQ multiplex PCR. The data show over a million clones, with nearly 99% seen just once and approximately 0.44% held by the top ten. Source material: naive CD4+ T cells sorted from blood. Receptors originate from a man in his thirties or forties in good health. Both conserved end residues are part of each CDR3. Fields, in order: clone size, D gene, V gene, J gene, CDR3 DNA, CDR3 protein. A D gene is named only where the DNA matches it firmly. Some rows have no size entry. The others give once, few or many, or a class for an expanded clone.

.,.,TRBV18,TRBJ2-7,TGTGCCAGCTCGCCAGCCTCCTACGAGCAGTACTTC,CASSPASYEQYF
.,TRBD2,TRBV15,TRBJ2-3,TGTGCCACCCTAGCTCGACTAGCGGGAGGGGTAGATACGCAGTATTTT,CATLARLAGGVDTQYF
.,TRBD1,TRBV7-2,TRBJ2-2,TGTGCCAGCAGCACCACCGGGACAGCCGGGGAGCTGTTTTTT,CASSTTGTAGELFF
.,.,TRBV20-1,TRBJ2-6,TGCAGTGGGACTGGGGCCAACGTCCTGACTTTC,CSGTGANVLTF
.,TRBD2,TRBV30,TRBJ2-1,TGTGCCTGGAGTGTACAGATGGTAGCGGGCCTCTCCTACAATGAGCAGTTCTTC,CAWSVQMVAGLSYNEQFF
.,.,TRBV18,TRBJ1-5,TGTGCCAGCTCATCGCGGCACCAACCGGGCAATCAGCCCCAGCATTTT,CASSSRHQPGNQPQHF
once,TRBD1,TRBV9,TRBJ1-3,TGTGCCAGCAGCCCCCGAGGGGGCCGACAAACTGGAAACACCATATATTTT,CASSPRGGRQTGNTIYF
.,.,TRBV29-1,TRBJ1-2,TGCAGCGTTGAGTTGGGCTACGGCTACACCTTC,CSVELGYGYTF
.,TRBD2,TRBV30,TRBJ2-7,TGTGCCTGGACTAGCGGCCCCCTCGAGCAGTACTTC,CAWTSGPLEQYF
.,TRBD1,TRBV20-1,TRBJ2-2,TGCAGTGCTAGGCATTCCAGGGGGCTCCTTTTT,CSARHSRGLLF
.,TRBD1,TRBV29-1,TRBJ2-1,TGCAGCGCCACAGGGGGCGCGCCCATTCCTGAGCAGTTCTTC,CSATGGAPIPEQFF
once,.,TRBV28,TRBJ2-3,TGTGCCAGCAGTTATCCCCTTGCTCTCAGCGGAGGCACAGATACGCAGTATTTT,CASSYPLALSGGTDTQYF
.,.,TRBV19,TRBJ1-5,TGTGCCAGTAACATCTTACAGGGAGGCAATCAGCCCCAGCATTTT,CASNILQGGNQPQHF
.,TRBD1,TRBV19,TRBJ2-7,TGTGCCAGTAGGTCGGACAGGACCTACGAGCAGTACTTC,CASRSDRTYEQYF
.,TRBD2,TRBV18,TRBJ2-1,TGTGCCAGCTCACCAGCGGGGAGGGACAATGAGCAGTTCTTC,CASSPAGRDNEQFF
.,.,TRBV18,TRBJ1-5,TGTGCCAGCTCACCTGCAGCCGGCAGGGGAATGCAGCCCCAGCATTTT,CASSPAAGRGMQPQHF
.,.,TRBV2,TRBJ1-1,TGTGCCAGCAGGGCAGGGTTAATAAAGAACACTGAAGCTTTCTTT,CASRAGLIKNTEAFF
once,TRBD2,TRBV7-6,TRBJ2-3,TGTGCCAGCAGCGGCCTAGCGGGAACTAGCACAGATACGCAGTATTTT,CASSGLAGTSTDTQYF
.,.,TRBV30,TRBJ2-5,TGTGCCTGGGAACAGGTCCTCGACCAAGAGACCCAGTACTTC,CAWEQVLDQETQYF
.,.,TRBV19,TRBJ1-5,TGTGCCAGTAGTCCCCCCCACGGGCTTCAGCCCCAGCATTTT,CASSPPHGLQPQHF
.,.,TRBV11-2,TRBJ2-1,TGTGCCAGCAGCCTCATCCCAAGCTCGTCCTACAATGAGCAGTTCTTC,CASSLIPSSSYNEQFF
.,.,TRBV9,TRBJ2-1,TGTGCCAGCAGCGTAGGCAGTATCTCTTCTAACCAGTTCTTC,CASSVGSISSNQFF
once,.,TRBV5-4,TRBJ1-1,TGTGCCAGCAGCCGGACGGGGCGGGTAGCTTTCTTT,CASSRTGRVAFF
once,.,TRBV5-1,TRBJ2-1,TGCGCCAGCAATGAGGGACTCTCCTACAATGAGCAGTTCTTC,CASNEGLSYNEQFF
.,.,TRBV9,TRBJ1-1,TGTGCCAGCAGCGTAGACACAGGGCGGACTGAAGCTTTCTTT,CASSVDTGRTEAFF
.,.,TRBV4-3,TRBJ2-7,TGCGCCAGCAGCCAGCAACGGGGGTACGAGCAGTACTTC,CASSQQRGYEQYF
.,.,TRBV9,TRBJ2-3,TGTGCCAGCAGCGTCGTTATCACAGATACGCAGTATTTT,CASSVVITDTQYF
few,.,TRBV6-5,TRBJ1-5,TGTGCCAGCAGTTACCGAGGGGTGGGCGGCAATCAGCCCCAGCATTTT,CASSYRGVGGNQPQHF
.,.,TRBV28,TRBJ2-3,TGTGCCTCTAGGGGCTTAAAGAGCACAGATACGCAGTATTTT,CASRGLKSTDTQYF
.,TRBD1,TRBV18,TRBJ1-3,TGTGCCAGCTCAGTAACCGGGACAGGCGATGGAAACACCATATATTTT,CASSVTGTGDGNTIYF
.,TRBD1,TRBV9,TRBJ2-7,TGTGCCAGCAGCGCAAGGACAGGGTTCGACGAGCAGTACTTC,CASSARTGFDEQYF
.,.,TRBV7-3,TRBJ2-1,TGTGCCAGCAGCTTAACTGCGTCCTACCGTTACAATGAGCAGTTCTTC,CASSLTASYRYNEQFF
.,.,TRBV6-1,TRBJ2-6,TGTGCCAGCAGTGTCGGACATTCTGGGGCCAACGTCCTGACTTTC,CASSVGHSGANVLTF
.,.,TRBV6-5,TRBJ1-1,TGTGCCAGCAGTCGGACAAGAACCACTGAAGCTTTCTTT,CASSRTRTTEAFF
.,TRBD2,TRBV5-1,TRBJ2-5,TGCGCCACCTCAAAGGGTAGGGCTAGCGGGAGTATGGGCCTTTACGAGACCCAGTACTTC,CATSKGRASGSMGLYETQYF
.,TRBD2,TRBV15,TRBJ2-7,TGTGCCACCAGCAGAGCCCTAGCGGGGAAATACGAGCAGTACTTC,CATSRALAGKYEQYF
once,TRBD2,TRBV19,TRBJ2-7,TGTGCCAGTAGTAGAAGCGGGAGCTCCTACGAGCAGTACTTC,CASSRSGSSYEQYF
.,.,TRBV14,TRBJ2-2,TGTGCCAGCAGCCAACACCCTGGGGGGCTCCCTCTGAACACCGGGGAGCTGTTTTTT,CASSQHPGGLPLNTGELFF
.,.,TRBV5-1,TRBJ2-3,TGCGCCAGCAGCTTGACACCCCCCACTGTAAACACAGATACGCAGTATTTT,CASSLTPPTVNTDTQYF
.,TRBD2,TRBV5-4,TRBJ2-5,TGTGCCAGCAGCTTGGCCCCTACTAGCGGGAGCTCTGAGACCCAGTACTTC,CASSLAPTSGSSETQYF
.,TRBD1,TRBV10-1,TRBJ2-3,TGCGCCAGCAGTGAGGGGACAGGGATTGATACGCAGTATTTT,CASSEGTGIDTQYF
.,.,TRBV28,TRBJ2-3,TGTGCCAGCAGTCTCGCGGTTGATACGCAGTATTTT,CASSLAVDTQYF
.,.,TRBV14,TRBJ1-4,TGTGCCAGCAGCCCAGGGAGTCGGCGGACTAATGAAAAACTGTTTTTT,CASSPGSRRTNEKLFF
.,TRBD1,TRBV2,TRBJ2-7,TGTGCCAGCAGCCCGGACAGGGTCGGCTCCTACGAGCAGTACTTC,CASSPDRVGSYEQYF
.,TRBD2,TRBV10-3,TRBJ2-1,TGTGCCATCAGTGATATGCCGGGCCCGGGAGGCGAGCAGTTCTTC,CAISDMPGPGGEQFF
.,.,TRBV7-9,TRBJ2-7,TGTGCCAGCAACCATCTCCCGCCGGGGGCCGAGCAGTACTTC,CASNHLPPGAEQYF